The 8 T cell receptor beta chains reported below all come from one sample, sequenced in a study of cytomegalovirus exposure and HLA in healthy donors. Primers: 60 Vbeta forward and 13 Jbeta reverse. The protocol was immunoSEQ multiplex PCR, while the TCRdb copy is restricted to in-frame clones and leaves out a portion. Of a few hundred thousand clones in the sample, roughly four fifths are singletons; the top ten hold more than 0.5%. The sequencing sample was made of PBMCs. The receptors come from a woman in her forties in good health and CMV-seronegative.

In nucleotides, the CDR3 is TGCGCCAGCAGCCAAGAACGGAGGGAGGGCACTGAAGCTTTCTTT. Its translation: CASSQERREGTEAFF. The chain links TRBV4-1 to TRBJ1-1, with D hard to call. This CDR3 has 15 residues. Germline V lookup: CDR1 MGHRA, CDR2 YSYEKL. V dropped 0 bases and J dropped 4 bases, with 12 bases sitting between them.

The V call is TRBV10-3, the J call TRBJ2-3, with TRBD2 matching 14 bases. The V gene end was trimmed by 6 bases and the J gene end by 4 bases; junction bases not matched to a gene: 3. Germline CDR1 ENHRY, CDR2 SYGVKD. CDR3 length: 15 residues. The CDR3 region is CAIRGLAGAADTQYF. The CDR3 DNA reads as TGTGCCATCAGGGGACTAGCGGGGGCAGCAGATACGCAGTATTTT.

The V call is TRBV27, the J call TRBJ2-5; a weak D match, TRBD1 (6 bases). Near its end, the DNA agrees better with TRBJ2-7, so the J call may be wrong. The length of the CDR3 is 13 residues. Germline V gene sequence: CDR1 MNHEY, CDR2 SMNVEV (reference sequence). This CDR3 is CASSLSGAYEQYF. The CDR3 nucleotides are TGTGCCAGCAGTTTATCGGGGGCATACGAGCAGTACTTC.

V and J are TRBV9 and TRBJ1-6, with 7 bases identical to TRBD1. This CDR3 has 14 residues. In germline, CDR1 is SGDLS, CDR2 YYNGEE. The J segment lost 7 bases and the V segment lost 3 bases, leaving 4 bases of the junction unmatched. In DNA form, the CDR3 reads TGTGCCAGCAGCGCCGGGACAGTCAATTCACCCCTCCACTTT. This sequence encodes CASSAGTVNSPLHF.

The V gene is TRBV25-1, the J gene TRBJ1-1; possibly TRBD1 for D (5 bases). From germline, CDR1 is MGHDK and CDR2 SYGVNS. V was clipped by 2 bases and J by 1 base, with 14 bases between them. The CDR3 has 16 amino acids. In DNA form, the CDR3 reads TGTGCCAGCAGTGAAACGGGGGTTATAGAGAACACTGAAGCTTTCTTT. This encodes CASSETGVIENTEAFF. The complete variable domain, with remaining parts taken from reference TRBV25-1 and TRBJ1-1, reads EADIYQTPRYLVIGTGKKITLECSQTMGHDKMYWYQQDPGMELHLIHYSYGVNSTEKGDLSSESTVSRIRTEHFPLTLESARPSHTSQYLCASSETGVIENTEAFFGQGTRLTVV.

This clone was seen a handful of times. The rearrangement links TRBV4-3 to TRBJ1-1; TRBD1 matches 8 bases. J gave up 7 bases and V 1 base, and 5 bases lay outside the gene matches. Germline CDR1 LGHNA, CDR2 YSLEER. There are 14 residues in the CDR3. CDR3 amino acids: CASSQGTGLDEAFF. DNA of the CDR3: TGCGCCAGCAGCCAAGGGACAGGGTTGGATGAAGCTTTCTTT.

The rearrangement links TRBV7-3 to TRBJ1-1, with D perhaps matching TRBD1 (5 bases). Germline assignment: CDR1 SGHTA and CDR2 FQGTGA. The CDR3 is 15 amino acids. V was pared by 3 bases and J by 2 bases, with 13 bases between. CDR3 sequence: CASSFMGGGNTEAFF. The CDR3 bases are TGTGCCAGCAGCTTCATGGGCGGGGGAAACACTGAAGCTTTCTTT.

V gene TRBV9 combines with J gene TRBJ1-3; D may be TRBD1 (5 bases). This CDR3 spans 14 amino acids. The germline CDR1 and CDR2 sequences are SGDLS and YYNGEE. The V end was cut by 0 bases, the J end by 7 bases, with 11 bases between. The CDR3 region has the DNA TGTGCCAGCAGCGTAGACGAAAAGGGGAACACCATATATTTT. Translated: CASSVDEKGNTIYF.